This T cell receptor (beta chain) was sequenced during a study of cytomegalovirus exposure and HLA in healthy donors. This CDR3 spans 11 amino acids. The V end was cut by 2 bases, the J end by 4 bases, with 4 bases between. Germline CDR1 and CDR2: DFQATT and SNEGSKA (reference sequence). In regard to this clone: As yet, its antigen is unknown.

The primer mix had 60 Vbeta and 13 Jbeta primers. Some clones are missing from TCRdb's copy, which holds only in-frame ones; the method was immunoSEQ multiplex PCR. The sample gives approximately 170,000 clones, roughly 80% of which show up once; 1.3% is in the top ten. Study-wide points: Later analysis suggested most CMV-associated TCR beta chains were HLA-restricted.

Sequenced input: PBMCs. The sequence was collected from a man between 50 and 59 years old in good health and CMV-seropositive. The rearrangement uses TRBV20-1 and TRBJ2-3, with no clear D. In DNA form, the CDR3 reads TGCAGTGCTAGATTCTCAGATACGCAGTATTTT. It translates to CSARFSDTQYF.